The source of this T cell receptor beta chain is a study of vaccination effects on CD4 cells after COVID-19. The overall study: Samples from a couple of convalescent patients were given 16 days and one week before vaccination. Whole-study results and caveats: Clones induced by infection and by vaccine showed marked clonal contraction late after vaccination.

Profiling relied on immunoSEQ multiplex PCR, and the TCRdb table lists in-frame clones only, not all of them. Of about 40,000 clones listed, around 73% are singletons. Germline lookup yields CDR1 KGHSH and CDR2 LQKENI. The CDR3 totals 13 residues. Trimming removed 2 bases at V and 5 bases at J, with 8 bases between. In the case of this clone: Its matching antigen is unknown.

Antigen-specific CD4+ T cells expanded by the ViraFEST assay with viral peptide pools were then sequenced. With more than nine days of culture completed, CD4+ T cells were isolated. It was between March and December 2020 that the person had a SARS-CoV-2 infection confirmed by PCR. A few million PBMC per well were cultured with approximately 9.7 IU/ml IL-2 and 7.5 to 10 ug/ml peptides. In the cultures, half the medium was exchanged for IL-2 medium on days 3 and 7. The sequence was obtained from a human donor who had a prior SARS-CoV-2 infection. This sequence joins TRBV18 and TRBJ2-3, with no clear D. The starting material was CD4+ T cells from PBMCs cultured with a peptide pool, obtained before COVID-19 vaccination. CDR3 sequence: CASSPSELDTQYF. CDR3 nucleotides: TGTGCCAGCTCACCATCGGAACTAGATACGCAGTATTTT.